This entry describes one T cell receptor beta chain. Its antigen is not known. The data derive from a study of regulatory T cells in long-lasting Graves disease. The time point: newly diagnosed GD, antithyroid drugs for less than 3 months. PBMC-derived RNA was used for the TCR library. Overall study results and limits: It was peripheral blood alone, not thyroid tissue, that was studied. Persistent disease samples used TRBV28, TRBJ1-2 and TRBJ2-5 preferentially.

Arm-PCR of CDR3 regions and iRepertoire HTBI primers were the basis on which TCR beta libraries were built. MiXCR, run by TCRdb on the multiplex PCR reads, gives a single entry per CDR3 protein. The sample includes approximately 390,000 distinct CDR3 sequences, around 15% of them seen just once. The CDR3 sequence is 16 residues long. The germline V gene encodes CDR1 SGHDN and CDR2 FVKESK. V was cut by 4 bases and J by 4 bases, with 19 bases left in between. This same sample was also part of a study on T cells in Graves' hyperthyroidism and ophthalmopathy. As reported in that work: Diagnoses used clinical symptoms, serum thyroxine and TRAb, thyroid ultrasound and orbital computed tomography. With the HTBI primer set, the TCR CDR3 went through a first round of RT-PCR.

Sequenced here: peripheral blood mononuclear cells (PBMCs), sampled at new diagnosis, from a patient treated with antithyroid drugs. The chain combines TRBV14 with TRBJ1-2, with D possibly being TRBD1 (6 bases). The origin of this receptor is a woman under 30 with Graves disease. Written as DNA, the CDR3 is TGTGCCAGCAGCCCCTTAGGGGCAGGGGCAACCTATGGCTACACCTTC. The encoded protein is CASSPLGAGATYGYTF. The whole variable domain, filled in from reference TRBV14 and TRBJ1-2, reads EAGVTQFPSHSVIEKGQTVTLRCDPISGHDNLYWYRRVMGKEIKFLLHFVKESKQDESGMPNNRFLAERTGGTYSTLKVQPAELEDSGVYFCASSPLGAGATYGYTFGSGTRLTVV.